This is a list of T cell receptor beta chains from one sample in a study of Graves' ophthalmopathy and Graves' hyperthyroidism. TCRdb called the multiplex PCR reads again in MiXCR, with one record for every CDR3 protein. This sample yields 40,000 to 50,000 distinct CDR3 sequences, of which roughly half are seen a single time; roughly 18% belongs to the top ten. Sequenced input: peripheral blood. These receptors came from an adult man with Graves' ophthalmopathy. CDR3s include the opening cysteine and the closing phenylalanine or tryptophan. D genes are given only for firm matches. Clone size is shown for a subset of rows, as once, few, many or a class of expanded clone.

clone size	V gene	D gene	J gene	CDR3 DNA	CDR3 protein
many	TRBV5-1	TRBD1	TRBJ1-1	TGCGCCAGCAGGATAGACAGGGGGGAAGCTTTCTTT	CASRIDRGEAFF
NA	TRBV5-6	NA	TRBJ1-2	TGTGCCAGCAGCTTGGGGAGGTTTTTGTTTGGAAACACCTTC	CASSLGRFLFGNTF
once	TRBV9	TRBD2	TRBJ2-7	TGTACCAGTAGCGCTCAGCGGGGGGGAACAGTCTTATACTTC	CTSSAQRGGTVLYF
many	TRBV4-1	NA	TRBJ1-5	TGCGCCAGCATCCGAAGGGGAGGAAGGGCGCCCCAGCATTTT	CASIRRGGRAPQHF
NA	TRBV5-1	TRBD1	TRBJ2-3	TGCGCCAGCAGCTTTCCGACAGGGGCAACGTTGGATACGCAGTATTTT	CASSFPTGATLDTQYF
many	TRBV19	TRBD2	TRBJ2-4	TGTGCCAGTAGATTCGGGGGGGACAAAAACATTCAGTACTTC	CASRFGGDKNIQYF
many	TRBV6-1	NA	TRBJ1-1	TGTGCCAGCAGTGAAAGGTTCGACACTGAAGCTTTCTTT	CASSERFDTEAFF
many	TRBV20-1	NA	TRBJ1-4	TGCAGTGCCGCACCCCGACAGTCTTCTAATGAAAAACTGTTTTTT	CSAAPRQSSNEKLFF
NA	TRBV12-3/TRBV12-4	NA	TRBJ2-1	TGTGCCAGCAGCCCGAGTGGGACGTCCTACAAAGAGCAGTTCTTC	CASSPSGTSYKEQFF
many	TRBV20-1	TRBD1	TRBJ2-1	TGCAGTGGACCCCTCCGACAGGGGGCCGGAGCTGGCGGTTACAATGAGCAGTTCTTC	CSGPLRQGAGAGGYNEQFF
many	TRBV5-1	NA	TRBJ1-3	TGCGCCAGCAGCCCGCGAGGGGCCGGTGGAAACACCATATATTTT	CASSPRGAGGNTIYF
NA	TRBV29-1	NA	TRBJ2-5	TGCAGCGTTGAGGTTGGCGAGACCCAGTACTTC	CSVEVGETQYF
many	TRBV10-1	NA	TRBJ2-7	TGCGCCAGCAGTGATTCCCAATACGAGCAGTACTTC	CASSDSQYEQYF
medium-sized	TRBV7-2	NA	TRBJ2-1	TGTGCCAGCAGCCTCGACGTGCCTAGCAACAATGAGCAGTTCTTC	CASSLDVPSNNEQFF
many	TRBV6-4	NA	TRBJ1-1	TGTGCCTGCAGCGTGGACGGGAACACTGAAGCTTTCTTT	CACSVDGNTEAFF
NA	TRBV20-1	TRBD1	TRBJ1-4	TGCAGTGCGGAACAGGGGGCAGGTGAAAAACTGTTTTTT	CSAEQGAGEKLFF
NA	TRBV7-6	NA	TRBJ2-3	TGTGCCAGCAGCTGGAGGGCTGGAAGGGGAGATACGCGGTATTTT	CASSWRAGRGDTRYF
NA	TRBV29-1	NA	TRBJ1-5	TGCAGCGTTACCCTAGGCCAGCCCCAGCATTTT	CSVTLGQPQHF
many	TRBV5-1	NA	TRBJ1-5	TGCGCCAGCAGCTTAGATGCGAGGAATCAGCCCCAGCATTTT	CASSLDARNQPQHF
many	TRBV5-1	NA	TRBJ2-5	TGCGCCAGCAGCTTGACTCCCGGGACTCTAGAGACCCAGTACTTC	CASSLTPGTLETQYF
medium-sized	TRBV7-3	NA	TRBJ1-6	TGTGCCAGCAGCTTAATGGGGTCCACGGTTAATTCACCCCTCCACTTT	CASSLMGSTVNSPLHF
NA	TRBV12-5	TRBD1	TRBJ2-5	TGTGCTAGTGGCTCCGGGACAGGGGGCCAAGAGACCCAGTACTTC	CASGSGTGGQETQYF
NA	TRBV20-1	TRBD2	TRBJ2-1	TGCGGTGCCCCACTCAGCGGGACCGGGATGAATGAGCAGTTCTTC	CGAPLSGTGMNEQFF
many	TRBV7-8	NA	TRBJ1-5	TGTGCCAGCAGCTTAGCCTCAAGGACTGTCAATCAGCCCCAGCATTTT	CASSLASRTVNQPQHF
many	TRBV6-1	TRBD1	TRBJ2-5	TGTGCCAGCAGTGAAATGGCAGGGGGCGCAGAGACCCAGTACTTC	CASSEMAGGAETQYF
many	TRBV27	NA	TRBJ2-7	TGTGCCAGCAGTTTAGGGAGGGGGCTATACGAGCAGTACTTC	CASSLGRGLYEQYF
many	TRBV6-1	TRBD1	TRBJ1-1	TGTGCCAGCAGAGCCGGGACAGGGGGTGAAGCTTTCTTT	CASRAGTGGEAFF
few	TRBV9	TRBD2	TRBJ2-7	TGTGCCAGCAGCTCCGTTGGTAGCGGGGCCTACGAGCAGTACTTC	CASSSVGSGAYEQYF
NA	TRBV6-1	TRBD2	TRBJ2-3	TGTGCCAGCAGTGAACTAGCGGGGGGGGGGGGCACAGATACGCAGTATTTT	CASSELAGGGGTDTQYF
NA	TRBV2	NA	TRBJ1-5	TGTGCCAGCAGTGATGCGCGGGCTAATCAGCCCCAGCATTTT	CASSDARANQPQHF
many	TRBV4-2	TRBD2	TRBJ2-7	TGTGCCAGCAGCCAAGTGATGCGGGAGCTCTCGTACGAGCAGTACTTC	CASSQVMRELSYEQYF
many	TRBV11-2	NA	TRBJ1-6	TGTGCCAGCAGCTTAGTTGGCGGGTTTGGGAGTGTGGGACCCCTCCACTTT	CASSLVGGFGSVGPLHF
NA	TRBV7-2	NA	TRBJ2-3	TGTGCCAGCAGCTCCCTCCCAAAGACTCTTGGCCACACATCCACAGATACGCAGTATTTT	CASSSLPKTLGHTSTDTQYF
many	TRBV19	TRBD1	TRBJ1-2	TGTGCCAGTAGTCCCGGGACAGGGGCATACTATGGCTACACCTTC	CASSPGTGAYYGYTF
NA	TRBV20-1	NA	TRBJ2-3	TGCAGTGCTAGAGAAACAGGACACACAGATACGCAGTATTTT	CSARETGHTDTQYF
many	TRBV12-3/TRBV12-4	TRBD1	TRBJ2-5	TGTGCCAGCAGTGCTAACAGGGGGGTAGAGACCCAGTACTTC	CASSANRGVETQYF
NA	TRBV12-3/TRBV12-4	NA	TRBJ1-6	TGTGCCAGCAACCCTCGGGGGGGCAATTCACCCCTCCACTTT	CASNPRGGNSPLHF
many	TRBV6-4	TRBD2	TRBJ2-3	TGTGCCAGCGCCACTAGCGGGAGCACAGATACGCAGTATTTT	CASATSGSTDTQYF
NA	TRBV10-3	NA	TRBJ2-1	TGTGCCGTTCAGGGAGCGAACACTGAGCAGTTCTTC	CAVQGANTEQFF
few	TRBV5-1	TRBD1	TRBJ1-6	TGCGCCAGCAGCTTCCAGGGGGAAGGTTCACCCCTCCACTTT	CASSFQGEGSPLHF
many	TRBV11-1	NA	TRBJ1-1	TGTGCCAGCAGCCTGACTCGGGTCACTGAAGCTTTCTTT	CASSLTRVTEAFF
many	TRBV6-7	TRBD1	TRBJ1-5	TGTGCCAGCAGGGTAGACAGGGGCAATCAGCCCCAGCATTTT	CASRVDRGNQPQHF
NA	TRBV25-1	TRBD1	TRBJ1-5	TGTGCCAGCATCAACGATTGGGGACAGGGAGGAAATCAGCCCCAGCATTTT	CASINDWGQGGNQPQHF
medium-sized	TRBV7-8	TRBD1	TRBJ1-5	TGTGCCAGCAGCTTAGGGGACAGGGATGGCCAGCCCCAGCATTTT	CASSLGDRDGQPQHF
NA	TRBV7-9	TRBD2	TRBJ2-2	TGTGCCAGCAGTCGGACTAGCGGGGAGCTGTTTTTT	CASSRTSGELFF
medium-sized	TRBV2	NA	TRBJ2-7	TGTGCCAGCAGAGGGGACCTCCGCTACGAGCAGTACTTC	CASRGDLRYEQYF
many	TRBV20-1	TRBD2	TRBJ2-3	TGCAGTGCTAGAGATCGCCTAGCGGGCATGAAGTCAGATACGCAGTATTTT	CSARDRLAGMKSDTQYF
NA	TRBV24-1	NA	TRBJ2-7	TGTGCCACCAGTAGAGAAGGCAGGGAAGGGGGGGAGCAGTACTTC	CATSREGREGGEQYF
NA	TRBV5-1	TRBD1	TRBJ2-3	TGCGCCAGCAGCTTGGAAGGGGGCCATAGCACAGATACGCAGTATTTT	CASSLEGGHSTDTQYF
NA	TRBV2	NA	TRBJ1-2	TGTGCCAGCAGTGTTAGATCAGATACGCAGTATGGCTACACCTTC	CASSVRSDTQYGYTF